The present entry profiles one TCR beta chain with its context. These data are taken from a study of control samples from healthy donors and cancer patients. Germline V gene data show CDR1 as MNHEY and CDR2 as SVGEGT. Trimming removed 4 bases at V and 5 bases at J, with 17 bases between. The CDR3 sequence is 16 residues long. Some clones are missing from TCRdb's copy, which holds only in-frame ones; the method was immunoSEQ multiplex PCR. The sample has approximately 110,000 clones; roughly 92% are singletons. This rearrangement joins TRBV6-2 or TRBV6-3 to TRBJ2-2, with D possibly TRBD2 on 7 matching bases. The specimen sequenced was blood. The receptor's source is a woman between 18 and 29 years old in good health. The CDR3 is CASSWNGGPGTGELFF. The CDR3 DNA reads TGTGCCAGCAGTTGGAACGGGGGGCCGGGGACCGGGGAGCTGTTTTTT.